These 26 T cell receptor beta chains originate from one sample sequenced in a study of cytomegalovirus exposure and HLA in healthy donors. 60 Vbeta and 13 Jbeta primers were used in PCR. This table comes from immunoSEQ multiplex PCR, and its TCRdb copy is limited to in-frame clones, with some not included. In the table there are about 160,000 clones, roughly 80% of which are singletons. Material: PBMCs. The receptors originated from a human donor in good health.

The CDR3 sequence is CASSQESGTRNEQFF. CDR3 bases: TGCGCCAGCAGCCAGGAAAGCGGGACCCGCAATGAGCAGTTCTTC. V usage is TRBV4-1 and J usage is TRBJ2-1, with 7 nucleotides matching TRBD2. This CDR3 has 15 amino acids. V trimming: 3 bases; J trimming: 6 bases; junction bases outside the gene matches: 8. Germline lookup yields CDR1 MGHRA and CDR2 YSYEKL.

There are a few counts of this clone. Other DNA sequences from this sample encode an identical CDR3 as well. The chain combines TRBV2 with TRBJ2-1; D is unresolved. V lost 5 bases, J lost 4 bases, and 9 bases lay in between. The germline V gene has CDR1 SNHLY and CDR2 FYNNEI. This CDR3 is built from 13 residues. The CDR3 reads CASSRGDYNEQFF. The DNA of the CDR3 is TGTGCCAGCAGTCGAGGAGATTACAATGAGCAGTTCTTC.

V and J are TRBV6-6 and TRBJ2-5; 9 bases agree with TRBD1. Germline CDR1 is MNHNY and CDR2 is SVGAGI (reference sequence). The CDR3 spans 14 residues. V shed 5 bases and J 4 bases; nucleotides not matched to a gene: 5. The CDR3 sequence: CASSHRTGAETQYF. Written as DNA, the CDR3 is TGTGCCAGCAGTCACAGGACAGGGGCAGAGACCCAGTACTTC.

The J gene is TRBJ2-1, the V gene TRBV5-4, with 7 bases aligning to TRBD1. J lost 4 bases, V lost 4 bases, and 5 bases had no gene match. Germline assignment: CDR1 SGHNT and CDR2 YYREEE (reference sequence). The CDR3 consists of 14 residues. CDR3 sequence (DNA): TGTGCCAGCAGCGCTGGACAGGAGTACAATGAGCAGTTCTTC. It is translated as CASSAGQEYNEQFF.

The rearrangement links TRBV11-3 to TRBJ2-5, with 8 bases that match TRBD1. The junction had 4 bases not matched to a gene; V was cut back by 2 bases and J by 5 bases. The CDR3 is made up of 14 amino acids. Looked up from germline, CDR1 is SGHNT and CDR2 is YENEEA. The CDR3: CASSLPRGLETQYF. CDR3 in DNA: TGTGCCAGCAGCTTACCCAGGGGGCTGGAGACCCAGTACTTC.

The chain has TRBV6-1 and TRBJ2-3; 7 nucleotides match TRBD2. Trimming removed 2 bases from V and 1 base from J; junction bases left unmatched: 9. This CDR3 comprises 17 residues. Germline-derived CDR1 and CDR2 are MNHNS and SASEGT. CDR3 sequence reads: CASSERAFSGGTDTQYF. CDR3 sequence (DNA): TGTGCCAGCAGTGAAAGGGCATTCAGCGGGGGCACAGATACGCAGTATTTT.

This clone was recorded a few times. CDR3 protein: CASSQVPGQGFYGYTF. The CDR3 DNA reads TGCGCCAGCAGCCAAGTTCCGGGACAGGGTTTTTATGGCTACACCTTC. The V call is TRBV4-1, the J call TRBJ1-2, with 9 nucleotides matching TRBD1. V was clipped by 1 base and J by 5 bases; unmatched bases: 8. This CDR3 has 16 amino acids. Germline CDR1 reads MGHRA; CDR2 reads YSYEKL.

The chain uses TRBV5-4 and TRBJ2-1, with 8 bases matching TRBD2. Germline CDR1 reads SGHNT; CDR2 reads YYREEE (reference sequence). V shed 4 bases, J shed 3 bases, and the junction held 9 bases outside the gene matches. The CDR3 extends over 16 amino acids. CDR3 protein: CASSLPGGRDYNEQFF. Here the CDR3 DNA reads TGTGCCAGCAGCCTCCCGGGGGGGCGGGACTACAATGAGCAGTTCTTC.

The chain recombines TRBV9 with TRBJ2-3, with TRBD2 identical over 7 bases. The V segment lost 3 bases and the J segment 6 bases; nucleotides outside the gene matches: 4. Germline CDR1 and CDR2: SGDLS and YYNGEE. This CDR3 has 13 residues. DNA of the CDR3: TGTGCCAGCAGCGCGGGACTATCGGATACGCAGTATTTT. It is translated as CASSAGLSDTQYF.

The chain carries TRBV11-2 and TRBJ1-2; D unclear. CDR3 length equals 13 residues. Germline loops: CDR1 SGHAT, CDR2 FQNNGV. Trimming stripped 5 bases from V and 6 bases from J, with 13 bases between. CDR3: CASSRSLNNGYTF. DNA of the CDR3: TGTGCCAGCAGCCGCTCCCTGAACAATGGCTACACCTTC.

The V call is TRBV4-1, the J call TRBJ2-1; no reliable D call. The CDR3 consists of 15 residues. Germline V CDR1 and CDR2: MGHRA, YSYEKL. V lost 1 base and J lost 0, with 7 bases in between. This chain's CDR3 is CASSQGALSYNEQFF. As DNA, the CDR3 is TGCGCCAGCAGCCAAGGGGCTCTCTCCTACAATGAGCAGTTCTTC.

The table lists this clone with a few counts. This chain links TRBV5-6 with TRBJ2-3; the match to TRBD2 covers 8 bases. Looked up from germline, CDR1 is SGHDT and CDR2 is YYEEEE. This CDR3 spans 12 amino acids. Trimming cost V 0 bases and J 14 bases; bases outside gene matches: 5. CDR3 protein: CASSLAGGVRYF. CDR3 coding DNA: TGTGCCAGCAGCTTGGCGGGGGGGGTTCGGTATTTT.

V and J are TRBV5-1 and TRBJ1-1; unclear D gene. V was shortened by 0 bases and J by 0 bases, with 12 bases between the two germline ends. CDR3 length equals 16 residues. CDR1 SGHRS and CDR2 YFSETQ come from the germline V gene. CDR3 loop: CASSLAGGHLNTEAFF. DNA of the CDR3: TGCGCCAGCAGCTTGGCCGGTGGGCACCTGAACACTGAAGCTTTCTTT. Drawing the rest from reference TRBV5-1 and TRBJ1-1, the complete variable domain is KAGVTQTPRYLIKTRGQQVTLSCSPISGHRSVSWYQQTPGQGLQFLFEYFSETQRNKGNFPGRFSGRQFSNSRSEMNVSTLELGDSALYLCASSLAGGHLNTEAFFGQGTRLTVV.

This sequence joins TRBV7-9 and TRBJ2-3; no reliable D call. Trimming took off 5 bases at V and 4 bases at J, with 13 bases between the two ends. This CDR3 has 14 amino acids. CDR1 is SEHNR, CDR2 FQNEAQ, per germline (reference sequence). CDR3 in amino acids: CASSPRFAADTQYF. DNA of the CDR3: TGTGCCAGCAGCCCCCGCTTTGCGGCAGATACGCAGTATTTT. Filled out from reference TRBV7-9 and TRBJ2-3, the complete variable domain reads DTGVSQNPRHKITKRGQNVTFRCDPISEHNRLYWYRQTLGQGPEFLTYFQNEAQLEKSRLLSDRFSAERPKGSFSTLEIQRTEQGDSAMYLCASSPRFAADTQYFGPGTRLTVL.

On this clone: Additional DNA sequences in this sample encode the identical CDR3. V is TRBV5-1 and J is TRBJ1-5; tentative D call: TRBD1 (5 bases). Per the germline V gene, CDR1 is SGHRS and CDR2 is YFSETQ. The CDR3 has 14 amino acids. Trimming pared 0 bases from V and 5 bases from J, leaving 9 bases between. CDR3 DNA sequence: TGCGCCAGCAGCTTGGATAGGGGCGATCAGCCCCAGCATTTT. Residues: CASSLDRGDQPQHF. The full variable domain, rest sourced from reference TRBV5-1 and TRBJ1-5, is KAGVTQTPRYLIKTRGQQVTLSCSPISGHRSVSWYQQTPGQGLQFLFEYFSETQRNKGNFPGRFSGRQFSNSRSEMNVSTLELGDSALYLCASSLDRGDQPQHFGDGTRLSIL.

V gene TRBV7-9 combines with J gene TRBJ2-7, with D possibly matching TRBD2 (6 bases). The CDR3 is 14 residues long. V lost 5 bases and J 6 bases, leaving 17 bases between the germline ends. Per germline, CDR1 SEHNR and CDR2 FQNEAQ (reference sequence). CDR3 sequence (DNA): TGTGCCAGCAGCAAGGTTACTAGCCGAGGCGAGCAGTACTTC. Encoded protein: CASSKVTSRGEQYF.

The rearrangement links TRBV28 to TRBJ2-1; 12 positions match TRBD2. CDR1 and CDR2 from the germline V gene are MDHEN and SYDVKM. The CDR3 is 16 amino acids. Trimming took 5 bases from V and 2 from J; bases not matched to a gene: 4. CDR3 coding DNA: TGTGCCAGCAGTGCTAGCGGGGGGGCTCCCTACAATGAGCAGTTCTTC. Translating it yields CASSASGGAPYNEQFF.

This clone was recorded only once. This chain uses TRBV7-2 with TRBJ1-4; unclear D gene. The CDR3 is 11 amino acids. Germline CDR1 is SGHTA and CDR2 is FQGNSA. The V gene lost 5 bases and the J gene lost 5 bases, with 3 bases spanning the gap. CDR3 coding DNA: TGTGCCAGCAGCCTAAATGAAAAACTGTTTTTT. As protein: CASSLNEKLFF.

The J gene is TRBJ1-4, the V gene TRBV4-3; TRBD1 is a possible D gene (5 bases). The V end lost 4 bases, the J end lost 8 bases, and 17 bases lay between the germline ends. Per germline, CDR1 LGHNA and CDR2 YSLEER. The CDR3 totals 15 residues. This CDR3 is CASSPSRGLGEKLFF. The CDR3 DNA sequence: TGCGCCAGCAGCCCCTCGCGGGGACTCGGGGAAAAACTGTTTTTT.

The rearrangement joins TRBV7-3 to TRBJ2-1; 9 nucleotides align to TRBD2. Germline assignment: CDR1 SGHTA and CDR2 FQGTGA. Trimming cost V 5 bases and J 1 base; bases outside gene matches: 3. This CDR3 contains 15 residues. CDR3 sequence reads: CASSRSGGSYNEQFF. The CDR3 DNA reads TGTGCCAGCAGCCGTAGCGGGGGTTCCTACAATGAGCAGTTCTTC.

The chain carries TRBV30 and TRBJ1-2; possibly TRBD1 for D (6 bases). Germline V gene data show CDR1 as GTSNPN and CDR2 as SVGIG (reference sequence). The ends were cut back, 1 base at V and 11 bases at J, with 14 bases in the middle. The CDR3 length is 12 residues. The CDR3 reads CAWSGREGEYTF. CDR3 sequence (DNA): TGTGCCTGGAGTGGTCGTGAGGGGGAGTACACCTTC.

The V call is TRBV10-3, the J call TRBJ2-5; D remains unclear. The V and J ends lost 4 bases and 1 base respectively, with 16 bases between them. Germline CDR1 ENHRY, CDR2 SYGVKD. The CDR3 covers 16 residues. CDR3 nucleotide sequence: TGTGCCATCAGTGGGGTTCGGGTCGGTACCCAAGAGACCCAGTACTTC. This encodes CAISGVRVGTQETQYF.

A note on this clone: An end of the junction differs from the germline gene, which may be a read error. The V gene is TRBV29-1, the J gene TRBJ2-7; perhaps TRBD2 as D (5 bases). The CDR3 length is 14 residues. The germline gives CDR1 SQVTM, CDR2 ANQGSEA. The CDR3 reads CSVRLQTLAYGQYF. CDR3 DNA sequence: TGCAGCGTTCGACTACAAACCCTTGCTTACGGGCAGTACTTC.

This chain joins TRBV19 and TRBJ2-3, with D possibly TRBD1 on 5 matching bases. V shed 5 bases and J shed 4 bases, with 13 bases lying between them. The CDR3 covers 14 residues. From germline, CDR1 is LNHDA and CDR2 SQIVND (reference sequence). As DNA, the CDR3 is TGTGCCAGTAGTGCAGGGTCCAGTTCAGATACGCAGTATTTT. It yields the protein CASSAGSSSDTQYF.

This rearrangement joins TRBV6-5 to TRBJ1-2; 11 bases line up with TRBD1. The CDR3 has 14 residues. In germline, CDR1 is MNHEY, CDR2 SVGAGI. Trimming cost V 6 bases and J 8 bases; bases outside gene matches: 8. CDR3 in amino acids: CASSRTGGNRGYTF. In DNA form, the CDR3 reads TGTGCCAGCAGCCGGACAGGGGGCAATAGGGGCTACACCTTC.

CDR3 coding DNA: TGTGCCAGCAGCTTAGATGCAACCAGCTATGGCTACACCTTC. Translating gives CASSLDATSYGYTF. The J gene is TRBJ1-2, the V gene TRBV11-2, with D unclear. This CDR3 comprises 14 residues. The V and J ends lost 0 bases and 4 bases respectively, with 9 bases between them. Germline assignment: CDR1 SGHAT and CDR2 FQNNGV.